The 9 T cell receptor beta chains reported below all come from one sample, sequenced in a study of T cells in Graves' hyperthyroidism and ophthalmopathy. Researchers amplified the TCR beta CDR3 regions from RNA transcripts. TCR CDR3 underwent first-round RT-PCR with the HTBI primer set. From the multiplex PCR reads, TCRdb called clonotypes with MiXCR, one entry per CDR3 protein. The profile shows a few hundred thousand distinct CDR3 sequences, approximately 15% of them singletons. The sample taken for sequencing was blood. The source is a woman aged 25-40 years with Graves' ophthalmopathy.

This chain uses TRBV19 with TRBJ2-1; 10 nucleotides match TRBD2. CDR1 is LNHDA, CDR2 SQIVND, per germline (reference sequence). There are 16 residues in the CDR3. The ends lost 6 bases at V and 0 bases at J; junction bases unmatched: 5. This CDR3 reads CASRRTSGHSYNEQFF. The DNA for the CDR3 is TGTGCCAGTAGGAGGACTAGCGGACACTCCTACAATGAGCAGTTCTTC.

This chain uses TRBV24-1 with TRBJ1-2; no definite D call. The CDR3 consists of 14 residues. Trimming stripped 3 bases from V and 8 bases from J, with 15 bases between. Germline V lookup: CDR1 KGHDR, CDR2 SFDVKD. This chain's CDR3 is CATSDERSGQGYTF. For the CDR3, the DNA is TGTGCCACCAGTGATGAGAGGAGCGGTCAAGGCTACACCTTC.

This clonotype has at least ten counts. The chain recombines TRBV11-2 with TRBJ2-5; either TRBD1 or TRBD2 may fit D (6 bases each). In germline, CDR1 is SGHAT, CDR2 FQNNGV. V gave up 2 bases and J gave up 5 bases, with 18 bases separating them. There are 16 residues in the CDR3. The CDR3 DNA sequence: TGTGCCAGCAGCTTATCATCCAGGGGACTCGGGGAGACCCAGTACTTC. Translation: CASSLSSRGLGETQYF.

This clonotype was picked up a small number of times. The V call is TRBV7-8, the J call TRBJ1-3; D is possibly TRBD1 (5 bases). CDR1 is SGHVS and CDR2 is FQNEAQ in the germline V gene. The CDR3 totals 17 residues. The ends were cut back, 4 bases at V and 1 base at J, with 17 bases in the middle. Written as DNA, the CDR3 is TGTGCCAGCAGCTCAACCAGGGTTGTTGGGTCTGGAAACACCATATATTTT. It encodes CASSSTRVVGSGNTIYF.

CDR3 coding DNA: TGTGCCAGCAGTTCGTCCGGGACAGGGTACAATGAGCAGTTCTTC. It translates to CASSSSGTGYNEQFF. The genes are TRBV28 and TRBJ2-1; TRBD1 aligns across 9 bases. The CDR3 is 15 amino acids. Germline V gene lookup returns CDR1 MDHEN and CDR2 SYDVKM. The J segment lost 4 bases and the V segment lost 4 bases, leaving 5 bases of the junction unmatched. Full variable domain (rest looked up from reference TRBV28 and TRBJ2-1): DVKVTQSSRYLVKRTGEKVFLECVQDMDHENMFWYRQDPGLGLRLIYFSYDVKMKEKGDIPEGYSVSREKKERFSLILESASTNQTSMYLCASSSSGTGYNEQFFGPGTRLTVL.

In this sample, this clonotype turned up many times. The V call is TRBV7-9, the J call TRBJ2-1; perhaps TRBD2 as D (7 bases). There are 15 residues in the CDR3. V shed 5 bases and J shed 4 bases, with 15 bases lying between them. Germline CDR1 reads SEHNR; CDR2 reads FQNEAQ (reference sequence). The CDR3, as DNA: TGTGCCAGCAGCAGAGGGGGGGCCGTTTACAATGAGCAGTTCTTC. Its protein product is CASSRGGAVYNEQFF. The full variable domain, in which reference TRBV7-9 and TRBJ2-1 provide the parts outside the CDR3, is DTGVSQNPRHKITKRGQNVTFRCDPISEHNRLYWYRQTLGQGPEFLTYFQNEAQLEKSRLLSDRFSAERPKGSFSTLEIQRTEQGDSAMYLCASSRGGAVYNEQFFGPGTRLTVL.

To note about this clonotype: At one end the junction does not follow the germline gene, possibly because of a read error. The chain carries TRBV7-6 and TRBJ2-7, with D unclear. CDR3 length equals 16 residues. Germline V gene lookup returns CDR1 SGHVS and CDR2 FNYEAQ. The CDR3 loop is CASSRSPQIDSHEQYF. The CDR3 DNA is TGTGCCAGCAGCCGTAGTCCCCAAATCGACTCCCACGAGCAGTACTTC.

The sample holds a few counts of this clonotype. The chain employs TRBV15 and TRBJ1-2; D unresolved. The CDR3 contains 17 residues. Germline CDR1 LNHNV, CDR2 YYDKDF (reference sequence). V lost 0 bases, J lost 4 bases, and 18 bases lay in between. This chain's CDR3 is CATSRERGFSGLYGYTF. Here the CDR3 DNA reads TGTGCCACCAGCAGAGAGCGGGGATTTTCGGGCCTCTATGGCTACACCTTC.

The V gene is TRBV6-2 or TRBV6-3, the J gene TRBJ2-1; 10 bases are shared with TRBD2. Germline V gene data show CDR1 as MNHEY and CDR2 as SVGEGT. This CDR3 spans 15 amino acids. V lost 0 bases to trimming and J lost 7 bases; unmatched junction nucleotides: 3. CDR3 sequence (DNA): TGTGCCAGCAGTTACTCCAGCGGGGGGGTGAATGAGCAGTTCTTC. This sequence encodes CASSYSSGGVNEQFF.